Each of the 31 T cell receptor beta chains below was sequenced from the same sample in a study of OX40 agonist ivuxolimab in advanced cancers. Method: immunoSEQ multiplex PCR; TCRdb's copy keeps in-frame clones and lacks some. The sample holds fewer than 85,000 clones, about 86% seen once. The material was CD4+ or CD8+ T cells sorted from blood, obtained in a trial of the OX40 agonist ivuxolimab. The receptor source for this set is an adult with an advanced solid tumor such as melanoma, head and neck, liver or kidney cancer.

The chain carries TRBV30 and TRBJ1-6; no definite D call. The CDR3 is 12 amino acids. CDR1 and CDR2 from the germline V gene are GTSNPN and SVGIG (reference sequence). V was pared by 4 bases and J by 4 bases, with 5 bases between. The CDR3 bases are TGTGCCTGGAAAGGGTATAATTCACCCCTCCACTTT. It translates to CAWKGYNSPLHF.

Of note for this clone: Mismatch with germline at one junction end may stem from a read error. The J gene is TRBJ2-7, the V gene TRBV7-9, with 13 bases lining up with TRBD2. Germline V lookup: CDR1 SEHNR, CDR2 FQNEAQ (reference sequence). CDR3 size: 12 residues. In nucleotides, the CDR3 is TGTGCCAGCAGCCTCGGGACTAGCGGGAACCGGTTC. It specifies CASSLGTSGNRF.

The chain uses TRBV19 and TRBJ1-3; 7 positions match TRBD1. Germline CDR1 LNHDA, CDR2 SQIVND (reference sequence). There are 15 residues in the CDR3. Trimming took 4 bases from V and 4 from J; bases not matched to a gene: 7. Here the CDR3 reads CASSTQGNRGNTIYF. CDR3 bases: TGTGCCAGTAGTACACAGGGGAATCGGGGAAACACCATATATTTT.

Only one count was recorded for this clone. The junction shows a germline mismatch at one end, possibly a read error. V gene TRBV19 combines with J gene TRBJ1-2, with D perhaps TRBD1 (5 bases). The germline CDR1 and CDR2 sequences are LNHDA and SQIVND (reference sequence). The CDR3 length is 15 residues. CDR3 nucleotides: TGTGCCAGTAGTAGTCCGAGACAGACTAACCATGGCTACACCTTC. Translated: CASSSPRQTNHGYTF.

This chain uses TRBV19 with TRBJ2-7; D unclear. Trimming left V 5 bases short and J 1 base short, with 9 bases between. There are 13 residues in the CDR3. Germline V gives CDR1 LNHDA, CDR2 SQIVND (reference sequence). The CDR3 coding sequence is TGTGCCAGTAGTCCTCGCACTTCCTACGAGCAGTACTTC. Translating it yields CASSPRTSYEQYF.

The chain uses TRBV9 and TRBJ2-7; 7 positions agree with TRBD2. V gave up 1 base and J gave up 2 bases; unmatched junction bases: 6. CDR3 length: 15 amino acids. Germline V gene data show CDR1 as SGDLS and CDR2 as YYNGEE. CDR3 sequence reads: CASSVKSGTTYEQYF. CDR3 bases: TGTGCCAGCAGCGTAAAATCCGGGACTACCTACGAGCAGTACTTC.

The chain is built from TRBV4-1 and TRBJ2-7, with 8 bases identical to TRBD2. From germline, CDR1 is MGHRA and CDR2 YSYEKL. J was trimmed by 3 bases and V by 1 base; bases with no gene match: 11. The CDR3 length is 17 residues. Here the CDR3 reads CASSQVFAGGSLYEQYF. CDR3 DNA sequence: TGCGCCAGCAGCCAAGTCTTTGCGGGAGGATCCCTCTACGAGCAGTACTTC.

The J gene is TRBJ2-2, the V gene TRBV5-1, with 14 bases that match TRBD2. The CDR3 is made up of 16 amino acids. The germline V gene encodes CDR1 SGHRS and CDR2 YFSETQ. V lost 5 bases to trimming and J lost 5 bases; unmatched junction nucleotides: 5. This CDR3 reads CASRYGTSGGTGELFF. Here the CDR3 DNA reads TGCGCCAGCAGATACGGGACTAGCGGGGGTACCGGGGAGCTGTTTTTT.

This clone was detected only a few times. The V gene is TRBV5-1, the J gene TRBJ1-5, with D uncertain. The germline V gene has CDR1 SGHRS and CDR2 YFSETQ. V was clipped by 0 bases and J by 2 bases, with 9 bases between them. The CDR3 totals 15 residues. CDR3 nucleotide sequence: TGCGCCAGCAGCTTGGATCGGGCGGGCAATCAGCCCCAGCATTTT. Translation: CASSLDRAGNQPQHF.

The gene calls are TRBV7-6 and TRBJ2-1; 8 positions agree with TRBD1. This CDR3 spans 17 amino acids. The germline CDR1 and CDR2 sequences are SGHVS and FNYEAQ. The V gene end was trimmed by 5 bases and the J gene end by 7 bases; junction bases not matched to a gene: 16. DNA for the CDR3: TGTGCCAGCAGCAAGCACCTTTCCGGGACAGGTTTGAATGAGCAGTTCTTC. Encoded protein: CASSKHLSGTGLNEQFF.

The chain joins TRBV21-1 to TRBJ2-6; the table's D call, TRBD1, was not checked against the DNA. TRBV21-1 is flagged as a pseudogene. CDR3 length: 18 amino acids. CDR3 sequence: CASSKVDRGTTGANVLTF. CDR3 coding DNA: TGTGCCAGCAGCAAAGTTGACAGGGGAACTACTGGGGCCAACGTCCTGACTTTC.

Written as DNA, the CDR3 is TGTGCCAGCAGCCCGGGGACAGGGGGTATTGGGAACACTGAAGCTTTCTTT. This translates into CASSPGTGGIGNTEAFF. The gene calls are TRBV7-9 and TRBJ1-1; TRBD1 matches at 11 bases. This CDR3 is 17 amino acids long. Trimming removed 5 bases from V and 1 base from J; junction bases left unmatched: 9. The germline V gene has CDR1 SEHNR and CDR2 FQNEAQ (reference sequence).

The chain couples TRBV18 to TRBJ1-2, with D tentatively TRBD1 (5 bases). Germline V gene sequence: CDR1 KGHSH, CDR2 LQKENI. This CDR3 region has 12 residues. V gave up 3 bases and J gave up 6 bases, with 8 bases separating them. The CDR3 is CASSPGTDGYTF. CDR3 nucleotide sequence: TGTGCCAGCTCACCTGGGACGGATGGCTACACCTTC.

The CDR3 sequence is CASSEQGQHNQPQHF. CDR3 bases: TGTGCCAGCAGTGAGCAGGGACAGCACAATCAGCCCCAGCATTTT. The chain uses TRBV6-1 and TRBJ1-5; 7 bases agree with TRBD1. Germline-derived CDR1 and CDR2 are MNHNS and SASEGT. Trimming removed 3 bases from V and 3 bases from J; junction bases left unmatched: 5. The CDR3 is made up of 15 amino acids.

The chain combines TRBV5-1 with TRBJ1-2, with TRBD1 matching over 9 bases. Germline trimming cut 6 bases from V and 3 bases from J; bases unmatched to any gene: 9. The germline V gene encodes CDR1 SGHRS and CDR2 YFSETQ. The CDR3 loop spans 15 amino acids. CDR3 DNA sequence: TGCGCCAGCAAGATACAGGGGGCGGGGGACTATGGCTACACCTTC. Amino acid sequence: CASKIQGAGDYGYTF.

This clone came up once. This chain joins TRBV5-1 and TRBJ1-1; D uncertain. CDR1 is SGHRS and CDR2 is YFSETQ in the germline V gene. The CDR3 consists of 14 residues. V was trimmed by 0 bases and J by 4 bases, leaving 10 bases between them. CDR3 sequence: CASSLELGVTEAFF. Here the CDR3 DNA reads TGCGCCAGCAGCTTGGAGTTGGGTGTCACTGAAGCTTTCTTT.

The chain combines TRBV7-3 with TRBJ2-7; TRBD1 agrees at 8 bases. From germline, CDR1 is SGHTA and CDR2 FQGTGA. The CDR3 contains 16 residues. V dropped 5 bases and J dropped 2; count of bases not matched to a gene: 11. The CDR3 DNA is TGTGCCAGCAGCCAAGTCGGGACAGGCACTACCTACGAGCAGTACTTC. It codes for CASSQVGTGTTYEQYF.

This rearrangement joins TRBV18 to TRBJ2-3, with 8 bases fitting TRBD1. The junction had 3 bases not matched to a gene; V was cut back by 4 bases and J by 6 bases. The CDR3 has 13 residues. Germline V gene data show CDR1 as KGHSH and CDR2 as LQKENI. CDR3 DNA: TGTGCCAGCTCACAAAGACAGGGGGATACGCAGTATTTT. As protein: CASSQRQGDTQYF. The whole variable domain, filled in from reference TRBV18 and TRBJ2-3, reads NAGVMQNPRHLVRRRGQEARLRCSPMKGHSHVYWYRQLPEEGLKFMVYLQKENIIDESGMPKERFSAEFPKEGPSILRIQQVVRGDSAAYFCASSQRQGDTQYFGPGTRLTVL.

The CDR3: CASSLVSGKEYSYTF. DNA for the CDR3: TGCGCCAGCAGCTTGGTCTCGGGTAAGGAATATAGCTACACCTTC. The chain couples TRBV5-1 to TRBJ1-2; no clear D. Trimming stripped 0 bases from V and 9 bases from J, with 18 bases between. Looked up from germline, CDR1 is SGHRS and CDR2 is YFSETQ. This CDR3 is 15 amino acids long. Supplemented by reference TRBV5-1 and TRBJ1-2, the full variable domain reads KAGVTQTPRYLIKTRGQQVTLSCSPISGHRSVSWYQQTPGQGLQFLFEYFSETQRNKGNFPGRFSGRQFSNSRSEMNVSTLELGDSALYLCASSLVSGKEYSYTFGSGTRLTVV.

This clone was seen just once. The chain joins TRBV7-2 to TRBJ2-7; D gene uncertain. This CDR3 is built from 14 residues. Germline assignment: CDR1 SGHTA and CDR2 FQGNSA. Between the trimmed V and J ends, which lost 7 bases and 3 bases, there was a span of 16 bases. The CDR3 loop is CASTRLQASYEQYF. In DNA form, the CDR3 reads TGTGCCAGCACCCGCCTGCAGGCTAGCTACGAGCAGTACTTC.

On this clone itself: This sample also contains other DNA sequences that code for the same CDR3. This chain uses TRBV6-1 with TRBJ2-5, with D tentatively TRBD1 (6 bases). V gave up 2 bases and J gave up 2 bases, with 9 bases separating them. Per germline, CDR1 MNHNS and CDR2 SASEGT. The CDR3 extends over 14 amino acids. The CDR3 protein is CASSEWGHQETQYF. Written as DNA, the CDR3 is TGTGCCAGCAGTGAATGGGGACATCAAGAGACCCAGTACTTC.

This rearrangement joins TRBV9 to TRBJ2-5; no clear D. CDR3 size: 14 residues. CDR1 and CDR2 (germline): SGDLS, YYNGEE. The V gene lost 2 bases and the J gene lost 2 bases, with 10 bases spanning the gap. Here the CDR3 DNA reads TGTGCCAGCAGCGTCCTTGGGGTACAAGAGACCCAGTACTTC. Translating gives CASSVLGVQETQYF. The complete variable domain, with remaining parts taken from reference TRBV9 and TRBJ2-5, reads DSGVTQTPKHLITATGQRVTLRCSPRSGDLSVYWYQQSLDQGLQFLIQYYNGEERAKGNILERFSAQQFPDLHSELNLSSLELGDSALYFCASSVLGVQETQYFGPGTRLLVL.

The CDR3 spells CASSFMTDTQYF. CDR3 DNA: TGTGCCAGCAGCTTCATGACAGATACGCAGTATTTT. The chain employs TRBV7-9 and TRBJ2-3, with unresolved D. The CDR3 length is 12 residues. Trimming cost V 3 bases and J 3 bases, with 4 bases left between them. In germline, CDR1 is SEHNR, CDR2 FQNEAQ (reference sequence).

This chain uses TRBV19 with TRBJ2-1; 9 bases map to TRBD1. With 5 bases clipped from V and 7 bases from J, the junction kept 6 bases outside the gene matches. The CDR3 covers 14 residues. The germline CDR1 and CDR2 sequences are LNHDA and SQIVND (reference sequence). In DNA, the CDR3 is TGTGCCAGTAGTCCAGACAGGGGGAAGAATGAGCAGTTCTTC. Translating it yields CASSPDRGKNEQFF.

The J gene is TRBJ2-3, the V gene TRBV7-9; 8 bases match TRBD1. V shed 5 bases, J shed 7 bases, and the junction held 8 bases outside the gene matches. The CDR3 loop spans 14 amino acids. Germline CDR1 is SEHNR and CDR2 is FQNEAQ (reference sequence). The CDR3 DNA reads TGTGCCAGCAGCGACGACAGGGGCGGGAATACGCAGTATTTT. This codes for CASSDDRGGNTQYF.

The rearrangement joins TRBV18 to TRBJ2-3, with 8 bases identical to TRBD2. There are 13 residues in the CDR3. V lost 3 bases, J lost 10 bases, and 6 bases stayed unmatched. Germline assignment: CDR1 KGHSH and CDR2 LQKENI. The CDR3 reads CASSPFSGDAQYF. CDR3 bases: TGTGCCAGCTCACCTTTTAGCGGGGATGCGCAGTATTTT. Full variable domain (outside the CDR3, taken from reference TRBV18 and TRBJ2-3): NAGVMQNPRHLVRRRGQEARLRCSPMKGHSHVYWYRQLPEEGLKFMVYLQKENIIDESGMPKERFSAEFPKEGPSILRIQQVVRGDSAAYFCASSPFSGDAQYFGPGTRLTVL.

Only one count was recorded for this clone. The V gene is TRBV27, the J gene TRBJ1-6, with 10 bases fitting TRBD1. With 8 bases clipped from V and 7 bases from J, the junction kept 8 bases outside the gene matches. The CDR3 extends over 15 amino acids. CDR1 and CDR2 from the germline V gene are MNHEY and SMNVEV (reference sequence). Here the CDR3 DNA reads TGTGCCAGCGGGGAATCGGGACAGGGGAATTCACCCCTCCACTTT. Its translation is CASGESGQGNSPLHF.

The CDR3 sequence: CAWSVGQINEKLFF. In DNA form, the CDR3 reads TGTGCCTGGAGTGTAGGACAGATTAATGAAAAACTGTTTTTT. V gene TRBV30 combines with J gene TRBJ1-4; the D gene is possibly TRBD1 (6 bases). Germline assignment: CDR1 GTSNPN and CDR2 SVGIG (reference sequence). Trimming stripped 0 bases from V and 4 bases from J, with 9 bases between. The CDR3 is 14 amino acids.

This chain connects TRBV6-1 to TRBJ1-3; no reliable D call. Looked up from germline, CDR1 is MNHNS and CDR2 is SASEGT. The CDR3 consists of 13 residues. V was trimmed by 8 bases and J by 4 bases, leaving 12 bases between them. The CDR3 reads CASHQASGNTIYF. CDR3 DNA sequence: TGTGCCAGCCACCAGGCGTCCGGAAACACCATATATTTT.

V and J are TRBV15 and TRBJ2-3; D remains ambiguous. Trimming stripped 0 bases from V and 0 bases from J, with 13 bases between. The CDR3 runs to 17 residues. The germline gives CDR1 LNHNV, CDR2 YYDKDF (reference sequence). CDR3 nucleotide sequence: TGTGCCACCAGCAGAGATTCAAGGCAGTCTAGCACAGATACGCAGTATTTT. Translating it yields CATSRDSRQSSTDTQYF. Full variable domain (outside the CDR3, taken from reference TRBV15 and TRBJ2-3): DAMVIQNPRYQVTQFGKPVTLSCSQTLNHNVMYWYQQKSSQAPKLLFHYYDKDFNNEADTPDNFQSRRPNTSFCFLDIRSPGLGDTAMYLCATSRDSRQSSTDTQYFGPGTRLTVL.

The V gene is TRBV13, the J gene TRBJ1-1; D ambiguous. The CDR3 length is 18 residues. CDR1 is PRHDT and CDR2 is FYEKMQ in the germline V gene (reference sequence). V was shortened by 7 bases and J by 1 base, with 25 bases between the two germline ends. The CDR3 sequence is CASTSPWAETPSNTEAFF. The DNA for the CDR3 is TGTGCCAGCACCTCACCTTGGGCGGAGACACCCTCGAACACTGAAGCTTTCTTT.